The T cell receptor beta chain under discussion was sequenced for a study of T cell clones after liver transplantation. CDR3 length: 13 residues. Trimming removed 4 bases at V and 2 bases at J, with 9 bases between. The germline gives CDR1 SQVTM, CDR2 ANQGSEA. Method: immunoSEQ multiplex PCR; TCRdb's copy keeps in-frame clones and lacks some. The top ten clones hold approximately 12% of a sample with around 20,000 clones, 88% of them seen once. The V gene is TRBV29-1, the J gene TRBJ1-5; tentative D call: TRBD1 (5 bases). The sequences come from CD8+ T cells from blood, collected before liver transplant. This clonotype was sampled from a human donor who received a liver transplant. The CDR3 here is CSVVLGGNQPQHF. CDR3 nucleotide sequence: TGCAGCGTTGTTCTGGGGGGCAATCAGCCCCAGCATTTT.